One and the same sample provided the 28 T cell receptor beta chains below, sequenced in a study of shared clonotypes between healthy human individuals (dated by TCRdb to the early 2020s). The library was produced with the immunoSEQ multiplex PCR assay. The source is immuneACCESS, and TCRdb retained only in-frame sequences with V and J called. Part of the clones is not carried over; for the studies checked, unresolved V genes explain less than half of this, and the remainder is unexplained. The sample table records roughly 2,500,000 clones; roughly 93% of these occur just once. Of the sample, approximately 0.35% is held by the ten largest clones. The sequencing input was naive CD4+ T cells from PBMCs. The sample's cell subset or site label, decoded: CD45RA+ positively selected. These receptors originate from a man aged 18 to 29 in good health. Some clones in this sample may be carry-over from other donors' samples.

V gene TRBV2 combines with J gene TRBJ2-5, with D perhaps assigned TRBD1 or TRBD2 (5 bases each). CDR1 SNHLY and CDR2 FYNNEI come from the germline V gene. The CDR3 has 12 residues. The V end lost 7 bases, the J end lost 7 bases, and 13 bases lay between the germline ends. CDR3 DNA: TGTGCCAGCAACCGGGACCCGGGGACCCAGTACTTC. Amino acid sequence: CASNRDPGTQYF.

The J gene is TRBJ2-1, the V gene TRBV18; 7 positions agree with TRBD2. The trim removed 5 bases at V and 0 bases at J, leaving 10 bases unmatched. The CDR3 length is 17 residues. Germline lookup yields CDR1 KGHSH and CDR2 LQKENI. CDR3 residues: CASSFSPSGSSYNEQFF. The CDR3 coding sequence is TGTGCCAGCTCATTCTCCCCTAGCGGAAGCTCCTACAATGAGCAGTTCTTC.

Worth noting for this clone: Different DNA sequences within this sample yield the same CDR3. The chain uses TRBV6-5 and TRBJ2-7; 11 positions match TRBD2. Per the germline V gene, CDR1 is MNHEY and CDR2 is SVGAGI. CDR3 length equals 15 residues. With V trimmed by 0 bases and J by 2 bases, 0 bases remained unmatched. CDR3 region: CASSYSGLAAYEQYF. In DNA form, the CDR3 reads TGTGCCAGCAGTTACTCGGGACTAGCGGCCTACGAGCAGTACTTC.

The chain is built from TRBV30 and TRBJ2-7; D unresolved. Between the trimmed V and J ends, which lost 3 bases and 4 bases, there was a span of 19 bases. Germline V CDR1 and CDR2: GTSNPN, SVGIG (reference sequence). The CDR3 is 15 residues long. CDR3 loop: CAWRVPSISLYEQYF. In nucleotides, the CDR3 is TGTGCCTGGAGGGTCCCCAGTATATCCTTGTACGAGCAGTACTTC.

This clone has a single count. Here the CDR3 reads CASNSNEQYF. The CDR3 DNA reads as TGTGCCAGCAACTCGAACGAGCAGTACTTC. The genes are TRBV2 and TRBJ2-7; D is undetermined. Germline V gene sequence: CDR1 SNHLY, CDR2 FYNNEI. The CDR3 has 10 amino acids. Trimming stripped 7 bases from V and 5 bases from J, with 6 bases between.

The chain combines TRBV5-8 with TRBJ1-2; unclear D gene. Germline V lookup: CDR1 SGHTS, CDR2 YDEGEE. V gave up 4 bases and J gave up 4 bases, with 11 bases separating them. CDR3 length: 13 amino acids. This chain's CDR3 is CASSRRGSYGYTF. As DNA, the CDR3 is TGTGCCAGCAGCCGTCGGGGAAGCTATGGCTACACCTTC.

Note on this clone: This sample includes further DNA sequences coding for the same CDR3. V usage is TRBV5-4 and J usage is TRBJ2-7; either TRBD1 or TRBD2 may supply D (8 bases each). The V end was cut by 4 bases, the J end by 6 bases, with 20 bases between. The CDR3 runs to 15 residues. The germline V gene encodes CDR1 SGHNT and CDR2 YYREEE (reference sequence). CDR3 DNA: TGTGCCAGCAGCCGGGGGGGGCAGGGGGCTGGCGAGCAGTACTTC. It is translated as CASSRGGQGAGEQYF. The full variable domain, in which reference TRBV5-4 and TRBJ2-7 provide the parts outside the CDR3, is ETGVTQSPTHLIKTRGQQVTLRCSSQSGHNTVSWYQQALGQGPQFIFQYYREEENGRGNFPPRFSGLQFPNYSSELNVNALELDDSALYLCASSRGGQGAGEQYFGPGTRLTVT.

The genes are TRBV7-2 and TRBJ1-1; the D gene is possibly TRBD1 (5 bases). This CDR3 region has 13 residues. Trimming pared 1 base from V and 10 bases from J, leaving 13 bases between. Germline V CDR1 and CDR2: SGHTA, FQGNSA. The CDR3: CASSLGSQGGAFF. The CDR3 nucleotides are TGTGCCAGCAGCTTAGGAAGCCAGGGAGGAGCTTTCTTT. The full variable domain, rest sourced from reference TRBV7-2 and TRBJ1-1, is GAGVSQSPSNKVTEKGKDVELRCDPISGHTALYWYRQSLGQGLEFLIYFQGNSAPDKSGLPSDRFSAERTGGSVSTLTIQRTQQEDSAVYLCASSLGSQGGAFFGQGTRLTVV.

The chain is built from TRBV5-1 and TRBJ2-7; 9 bases map to TRBD2. Germline V CDR1 and CDR2: SGHRS, YFSETQ. This CDR3 region has 15 residues. J gave up 0 bases and V 2 bases, and 3 bases lay outside the gene matches. CDR3 sequence: CASSLSSGGSYEQYF. The DNA of the CDR3 is TGCGCCAGCAGCTTAAGTAGCGGGGGCTCCTACGAGCAGTACTTC. The full variable domain, in which reference TRBV5-1 and TRBJ2-7 provide the parts outside the CDR3, is KAGVTQTPRYLIKTRGQQVTLSCSPISGHRSVSWYQQTPGQGLQFLFEYFSETQRNKGNFPGRFSGRQFSNSRSEMNVSTLELGDSALYLCASSLSSGGSYEQYFGPGTRLTVT.

The J gene is TRBJ2-4, the V gene TRBV5-8, with D possibly TRBD1 on 6 matching bases. Germline-derived CDR1 and CDR2 are SGHTS and YDEGEE. V lost 2 bases, J lost 15 bases, and 12 bases lay in between. This CDR3 is 11 amino acids long. The CDR3 spells CASSLRTASYF. DNA for the CDR3: TGTGCCAGCAGCTTACGGACAGCGTCGTACTTC.

This clone was seen only once. V and J are TRBV6-1 and TRBJ2-1; D not resolved. The germline V and J ends were trimmed by 5 bases and 0 bases, with 11 bases remaining between them. The CDR3 totals 15 residues. Germline V CDR1 and CDR2: MNHNS, SASEGT. The CDR3 DNA reads TGTGCCAGCAGTATCACAGAAAGCTCCTACAATGAGCAGTTCTTC. It yields the protein CASSITESSYNEQFF.

The V and J genes are TRBV6-5 and TRBJ2-1; 9 nucleotides align to TRBD2. This CDR3 is built from 15 residues. With 2 bases clipped from V and 1 base from J, the junction kept 0 bases outside the gene matches. The germline V gene encodes CDR1 MNHEY and CDR2 SVGAGI. CDR3 residues: CASSYLAGSYNEQFF. The CDR3 nucleotides read TGTGCCAGCAGTTACCTAGCGGGGTCCTACAATGAGCAGTTCTTC.

The chain recombines TRBV6-1 with TRBJ2-5; 8 bases are shared with TRBD2. The CDR3 is made up of 15 amino acids. Germline values: CDR1 MNHNS, CDR2 SASEGT. Trimming at V came to 6 bases and at J to 1 base, leaving 7 bases not matched to a gene. In nucleotides, the CDR3 is TGTGCCAGCAGAGGCCGACTAGCGATCCAAGAGACCCAGTACTTC. Its protein product is CASRGRLAIQETQYF.

The V call is TRBV6-5, the J call TRBJ2-3; D tentatively reads TRBD1 or TRBD2 (5 bases each). The V gene's germline CDR1 is MNHEY and CDR2 SVGAGI. V gave up 6 bases and J gave up 0 bases, with 10 bases separating them. The CDR3 runs 14 residues. This chain's CDR3 is CASSHRDSTDTQYF. The DNA for the CDR3 is TGTGCCAGCAGCCACCGGGACAGCACAGATACGCAGTATTTT.

CDR3 sequence reads: CATRREHNQPQHF. CDR3 coding DNA: TGTGCCACTCGGAGGGAGCACAATCAGCCCCAGCATTTT. The chain carries TRBV7-2 and TRBJ1-5; D gene unclear. The V end was cut by 10 bases, the J end by 3 bases, with 13 bases between. CDR3 length equals 13 residues. Germline CDR1 reads SGHTA; CDR2 reads FQGNSA.

The chain has TRBV27 and TRBJ2-3; D gene unclear. CDR1 and CDR2 from the germline V gene are MNHEY and SMNVEV (reference sequence). Trimming removed 5 bases at V and 8 bases at J, with 14 bases between. CDR3 length: 13 amino acids. This chain's CDR3 is CASSPDPQRTQYF. CDR3 coding DNA: TGTGCCAGCAGTCCGGACCCCCAGCGTACGCAGTATTTT.

The CDR3 sequence is CASFAGNEQFF. In nucleotides, the CDR3 is TGTGCCAGCTTCGCGGGCAATGAGCAGTTCTTC. The rearrangement links TRBV6-5 to TRBJ2-1; maybe TRBD2 (5 bases). Looked up from germline, CDR1 is MNHEY and CDR2 is SVGAGI. The CDR3 is 11 amino acids. The ends were cut back, 8 bases at V and 6 bases at J, with 8 bases in the middle.

The V call is TRBV7-3, the J call TRBJ2-1; TRBD1 aligns across 7 bases. Per germline, CDR1 SGHTA and CDR2 FQGTGA. The CDR3 length is 12 residues. The V segment lost 6 bases and the J segment 8 bases; nucleotides outside the gene matches: 4. CDR3 sequence: CASRNRGDEQFF. The CDR3, as DNA: TGTGCCAGCAGAAACAGGGGCGATGAGCAGTTCTTC. Using reference TRBV7-3 and TRBJ2-1 for the parts outside the CDR3, the full variable domain is GAGVSQTPSNKVTEKGKYVELRCDPISGHTALYWYRQSLGQGPEFLIYFQGTGAADDSGLPNDRFFAVRPEGSVSTLKIQRTERGDSAVYLCASRNRGDEQFFGPGTRLTVL.

Points on this clone: The same CDR3 arises from other DNA sequences in this sample as well. This sequence joins TRBV28 and TRBJ2-7; 7 bases are a match to TRBD1. V shed 6 bases and J 3 bases; nucleotides not matched to a gene: 5. Germline CDR1 reads MDHEN; CDR2 reads SYDVKM. The CDR3 totals 13 residues. CDR3 residues: CASSSGQSYEQYF. The CDR3 DNA sequence: TGTGCCAGCAGCTCGGGACAGAGCTACGAGCAGTACTTC. Supplemented by reference TRBV28 and TRBJ2-7, the full variable domain reads DVKVTQSSRYLVKRTGEKVFLECVQDMDHENMFWYRQDPGLGLRLIYFSYDVKMKEKGDIPEGYSVSREKKERFSLILESASTNQTSMYLCASSSGQSYEQYFGPGTRLTVT.

J is TRBJ1-2 and V is TRBV7-3; a possible D gene is TRBD1 (5 bases). The germline CDR1 and CDR2 sequences are SGHTA and FQGTGA. V was shortened by 5 bases and J by 10 bases, with 14 bases between the two germline ends. The CDR3 runs to 12 residues. The CDR3 DNA reads TGTGCCAGCAGCCGGGACGGAATAGACTACACCTTC. Translation gives CASSRDGIDYTF.

The V and J genes are TRBV7-9 and TRBJ2-2; D gene unclear. Germline V CDR1 and CDR2: SEHNR, FQNEAQ (reference sequence). Trimming took 2 bases from V and 8 from J, leaving 12 bases between them. The CDR3 totals 14 residues. CDR3: CASSLYGRVGELFF. CDR3 sequence (DNA): TGTGCCAGCAGCTTATACGGACGGGTTGGGGAGCTGTTTTTT. Complete variable domain (other parts from reference TRBV7-9 and TRBJ2-2): DTGVSQNPRHKITKRGQNVTFRCDPISEHNRLYWYRQTLGQGPEFLTYFQNEAQLEKSRLLSDRFSAERPKGSFSTLEIQRTEQGDSAMYLCASSLYGRVGELFFGEGSRLTVL.

This rearrangement joins TRBV11-2 to TRBJ2-2; D is unclear. Trimming left V 3 bases short and J 7 bases short, with 18 bases between. The CDR3 runs to 16 residues. Per the germline V gene, CDR1 is SGHAT and CDR2 is FQNNGV. The CDR3 reads CASSLTTFPGVGELFF. CDR3 nucleotide sequence: TGTGCCAGCAGCTTGACAACTTTCCCAGGTGTCGGGGAGCTGTTTTTT.

This chain links TRBV14 with TRBJ2-7, with D hard to call. The V gene's germline CDR1 is SGHDN and CDR2 FVKESK. V was pared by 1 base and J by 2 bases, with 9 bases between. The CDR3 covers 14 residues. Here the CDR3 reads CASSQALLAYEQYF. The CDR3 coding sequence is TGTGCCAGCAGCCAAGCCCTACTCGCCTACGAGCAGTACTTC.

The chain employs TRBV12-1 and TRBJ1-3; the DNA was not compared with TRBD1, the D call given in the table. TRBV12-1 is classified as a pseudogene. The CDR3 consists of 19 residues. CDR3 coding DNA: TGTGCCAGCATCAACGCGAACAGACAGGGGTCATGCTCTGGAAACACCATATATTTT. Its translation is CASINANRQGSCSGNTIYF.

V gene TRBV4-1 combines with J gene TRBJ2-1, with D tentatively TRBD1 (5 bases). The CDR3 consists of 15 residues. Germline CDR1 reads MGHRA; CDR2 reads YSYEKL. V was trimmed by 1 base and J by 8 bases, leaving 15 bases between them. CDR3 sequence: CASSQARGRRDEQFF. The CDR3 region has the DNA TGCGCCAGCAGCCAAGCAAGGGGCCGCCGGGATGAGCAGTTCTTC.

This chain uses TRBV6-1 with TRBJ2-5; D not resolved. The J call may be in error: the DNA end matches TRBJ2-7 better. CDR3 length: 12 residues. Germline V gene data show CDR1 as MNHNS and CDR2 as SASEGT. The CDR3 here is CASSGALYEQYF. CDR3 nucleotide sequence: TGTGCCAGCAGTGGAGCTTTGTACGAGCAGTACTTC.

The V call is TRBV16, the J call TRBJ1-1, with a weak D call TRBD1 (5 bases). The CDR3 is 13 amino acids. Germline CDR1 and CDR2: KGHSY and FQNENV. The ends were cut back, 4 bases at V and 1 base at J, with 7 bases in the middle. CDR3 in amino acids: CASSPGGNTEAFF. The CDR3, as DNA: TGTGCCAGCAGCCCGGGGGGGAACACTGAAGCTTTCTTT.

This clone appeared a few times. At the DNA level, this CDR3 is encoded by other sequences in the same sample as well. The V gene is TRBV6-1, the J gene TRBJ1-5, with unresolved D. CDR3 size: 13 residues. In germline, CDR1 is MNHNS, CDR2 SASEGT. The V and J ends lost 1 base and 7 bases respectively, with 8 bases between them. CDR3 sequence: CASSEVEGQPQHF. The CDR3, as DNA: TGTGCCAGCAGTGAAGTGGAGGGACAGCCCCAGCATTTT.